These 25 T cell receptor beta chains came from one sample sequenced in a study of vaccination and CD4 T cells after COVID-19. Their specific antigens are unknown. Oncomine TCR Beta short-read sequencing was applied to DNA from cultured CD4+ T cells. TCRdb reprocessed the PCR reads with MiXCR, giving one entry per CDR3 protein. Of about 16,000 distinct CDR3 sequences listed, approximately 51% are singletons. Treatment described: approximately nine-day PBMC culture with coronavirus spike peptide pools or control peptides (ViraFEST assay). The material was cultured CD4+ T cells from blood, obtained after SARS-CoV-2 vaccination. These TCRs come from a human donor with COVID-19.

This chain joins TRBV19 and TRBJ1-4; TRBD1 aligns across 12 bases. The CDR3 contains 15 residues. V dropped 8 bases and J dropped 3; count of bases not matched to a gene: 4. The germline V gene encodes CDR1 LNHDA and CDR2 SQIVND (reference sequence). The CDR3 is CASGTGGLSNEKLFF. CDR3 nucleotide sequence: TGTGCCAGTGGGACAGGGGGCCTATCTAATGAAAAACTGTTTTTT.

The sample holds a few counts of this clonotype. The CDR3 here is CSARPSGYQETQYF. The CDR3 DNA reads TGCAGTGCTAGACCTAGCGGTTACCAAGAGACCCAGTACTTC. This rearrangement joins TRBV20-1 to TRBJ2-5, with TRBD2 identical over 7 bases. Germline CDR1 reads DFQATT; CDR2 reads SNEGSKA (reference sequence). Losses at the gene ends were 2 bases for V and 0 bases for J; bases not matched to a gene: 3. The CDR3 extends over 14 amino acids.

The CDR3 DNA is TGCAGTGCTAGAGGCAGGCGGACCACTGAAGCTTTCTTT. Encoded protein: CSARGRRTTEAFF. The chain joins TRBV20-1 to TRBJ1-1, with D uncertain. Trimming took off 1 base at V and 4 bases at J, with 10 bases between the two ends. Germline values: CDR1 DFQATT, CDR2 SNEGSKA (reference sequence). The CDR3 runs to 13 residues.

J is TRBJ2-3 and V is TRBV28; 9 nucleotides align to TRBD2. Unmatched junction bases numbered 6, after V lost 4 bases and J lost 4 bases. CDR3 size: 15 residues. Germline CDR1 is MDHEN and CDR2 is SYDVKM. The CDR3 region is CASSSLAGAADTQYF. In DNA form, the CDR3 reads TGTGCCAGCAGTTCCTTAGCGGGGGCGGCAGATACGCAGTATTTT. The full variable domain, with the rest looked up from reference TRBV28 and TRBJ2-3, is DVKVTQSSRYLVKRTGEKVFLECVQDMDHENMFWYRQDPGLGLRLIYFSYDVKMKEKGDIPEGYSVSREKKERFSLILESASTNQTSMYLCASSSLAGAADTQYFGPGTRLTVL.

The CDR3 bases are TGTGCCAGCAGACAAGAAGGACTAGCGGGTACCGAGCAGTTCTTC. It specifies CASRQEGLAGTEQFF. The rearrangement uses TRBV6-1 and TRBJ2-1; TRBD2 aligns across 11 bases. After removal of 6 bases from V and 10 bases from J, the junction contained 11 bases not matched to a gene. Per germline, CDR1 MNHNS and CDR2 SASEGT. CDR3 size: 15 residues.

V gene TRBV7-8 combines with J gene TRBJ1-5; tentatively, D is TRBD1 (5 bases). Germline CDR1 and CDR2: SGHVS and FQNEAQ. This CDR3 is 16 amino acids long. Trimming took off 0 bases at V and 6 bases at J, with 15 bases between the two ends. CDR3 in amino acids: CASSLAHRSDGQPQHF. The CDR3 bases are TGTGCCAGCAGCTTAGCACACAGGAGTGACGGTCAGCCCCAGCATTTT. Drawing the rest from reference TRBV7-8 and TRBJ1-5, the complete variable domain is GAGVSQSPRYKVAKRGQDVALRCDPISGHVSLFWYQQALGQGPEFLTYFQNEAQLDKSGLPSDRFFAERPEGSVSTLKIQRTQQEDSAVYLCASSLAHRSDGQPQHFGDGTRLSIL.

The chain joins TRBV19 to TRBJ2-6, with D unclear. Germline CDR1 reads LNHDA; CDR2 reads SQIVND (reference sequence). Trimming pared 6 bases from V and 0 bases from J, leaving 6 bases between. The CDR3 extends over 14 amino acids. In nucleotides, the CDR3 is TGTGCCAGTAGGGACGGCTCTGGGGCCAACGTCCTGACTTTC. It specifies CASRDGSGANVLTF.

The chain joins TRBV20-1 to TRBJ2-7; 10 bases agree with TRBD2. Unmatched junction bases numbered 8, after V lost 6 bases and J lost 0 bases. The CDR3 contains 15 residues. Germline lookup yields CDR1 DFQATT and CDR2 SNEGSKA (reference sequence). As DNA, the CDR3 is TGCAGTGCGCAGACTAGCGGGCCGAGCTCCTACGAGCAGTACTTC. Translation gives CSAQTSGPSSYEQYF.

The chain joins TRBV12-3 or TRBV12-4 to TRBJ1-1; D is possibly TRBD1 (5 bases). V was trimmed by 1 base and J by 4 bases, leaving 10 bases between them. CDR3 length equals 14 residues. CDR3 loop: CASSLDRGGTEAFF. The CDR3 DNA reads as TGTGCCAGCAGTTTAGACCGCGGGGGCACTGAAGCTTTCTTT.

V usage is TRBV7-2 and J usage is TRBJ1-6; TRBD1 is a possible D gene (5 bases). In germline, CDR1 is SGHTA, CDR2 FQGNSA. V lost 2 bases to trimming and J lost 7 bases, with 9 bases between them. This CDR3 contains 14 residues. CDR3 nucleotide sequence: TGTGCCAGCAGCTTACGTGACAGCAATTCACCCCTCCACTTT. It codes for CASSLRDSNSPLHF.

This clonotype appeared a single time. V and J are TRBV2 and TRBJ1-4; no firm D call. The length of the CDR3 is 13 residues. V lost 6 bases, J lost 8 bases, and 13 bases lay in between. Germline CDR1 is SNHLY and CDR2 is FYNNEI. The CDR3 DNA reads TGTGCCAGCAGCCCTCACGGAAGGGAAAAACTGTTTTTT. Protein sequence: CASSPHGREKLFF.

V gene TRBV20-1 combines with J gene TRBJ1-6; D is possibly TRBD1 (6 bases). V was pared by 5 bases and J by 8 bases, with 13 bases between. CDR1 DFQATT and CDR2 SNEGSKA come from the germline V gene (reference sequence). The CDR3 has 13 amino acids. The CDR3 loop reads CSADLDSYSPLHF. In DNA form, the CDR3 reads TGCAGTGCTGATCTGGACAGCTATTCACCCCTCCACTTT.

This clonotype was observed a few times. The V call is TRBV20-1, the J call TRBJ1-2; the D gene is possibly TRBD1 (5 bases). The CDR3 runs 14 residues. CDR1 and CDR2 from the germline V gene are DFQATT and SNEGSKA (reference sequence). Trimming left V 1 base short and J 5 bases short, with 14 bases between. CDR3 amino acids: CSARGAGGFYGYTF. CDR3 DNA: TGCAGTGCTAGAGGGGCGGGGGGATTTTATGGCTACACCTTC.

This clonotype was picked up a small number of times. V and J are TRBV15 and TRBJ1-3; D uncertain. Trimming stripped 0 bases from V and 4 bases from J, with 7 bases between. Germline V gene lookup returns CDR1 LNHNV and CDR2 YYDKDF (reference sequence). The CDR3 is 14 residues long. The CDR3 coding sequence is TGTGCCACCAGCAGAGATTCTTTCGGAAACACCATATATTTT. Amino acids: CATSRDSFGNTIYF.

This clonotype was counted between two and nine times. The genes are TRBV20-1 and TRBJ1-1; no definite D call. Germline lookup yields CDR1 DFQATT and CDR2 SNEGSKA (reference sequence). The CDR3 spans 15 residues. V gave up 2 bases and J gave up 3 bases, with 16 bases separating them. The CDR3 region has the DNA TGCAGTGCTAGAACCCTAGGGTTTCCGGACACTGAAGCTTTCTTT. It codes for CSARTLGFPDTEAFF.

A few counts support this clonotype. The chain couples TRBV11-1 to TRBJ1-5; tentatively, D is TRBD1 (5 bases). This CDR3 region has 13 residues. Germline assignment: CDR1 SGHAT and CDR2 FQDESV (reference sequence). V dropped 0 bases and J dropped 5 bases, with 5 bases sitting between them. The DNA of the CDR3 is TGTGCCAGCAGCTTAGCAGGGGATCAGCCCCAGCATTTT. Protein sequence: CASSLAGDQPQHF.

Here the CDR3 reads CASSASGGVSWETQYF. As DNA, the CDR3 is TGTGCCAGCAGCGCTAGCGGGGGGGTGAGTTGGGAGACCCAGTACTTC. The chain couples TRBV3-1 to TRBJ2-5, with 12 nucleotides matching TRBD2. J lost 5 bases, V lost 5 bases, and 9 bases had no gene match. Germline assignment: CDR1 LGHDT and CDR2 YNNKEL (reference sequence). CDR3 length: 16 amino acids.

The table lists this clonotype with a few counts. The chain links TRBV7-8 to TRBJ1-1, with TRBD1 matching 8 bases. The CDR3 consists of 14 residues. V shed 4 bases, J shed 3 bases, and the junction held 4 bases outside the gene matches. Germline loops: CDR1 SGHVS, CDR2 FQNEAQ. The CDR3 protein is CASSSGTGYTEAFF. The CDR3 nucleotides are TGTGCCAGCAGCTCGGGGACAGGATACACTGAAGCTTTCTTT.

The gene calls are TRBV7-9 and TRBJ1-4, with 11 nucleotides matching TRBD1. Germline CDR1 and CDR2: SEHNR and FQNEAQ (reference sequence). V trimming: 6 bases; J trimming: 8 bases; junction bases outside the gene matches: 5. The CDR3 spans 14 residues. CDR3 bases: TGTGCCAGCAGGAGGGGACAGGGGGAGGAAAAACTGTTTTTT. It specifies CASRRGQGEEKLFF.

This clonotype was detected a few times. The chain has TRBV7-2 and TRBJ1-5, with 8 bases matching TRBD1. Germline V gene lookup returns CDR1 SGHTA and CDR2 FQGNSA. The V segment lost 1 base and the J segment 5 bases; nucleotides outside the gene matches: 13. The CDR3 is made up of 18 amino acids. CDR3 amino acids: CASSLGPRQGAIYQPQHF. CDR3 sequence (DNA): TGTGCCAGCAGCTTAGGACCCCGGCAGGGGGCGATTTATCAGCCCCAGCATTTT. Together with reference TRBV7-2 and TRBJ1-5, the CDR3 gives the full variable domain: GAGVSQSPSNKVTEKGKDVELRCDPISGHTALYWYRQSLGQGLEFLIYFQGNSAPDKSGLPSDRFSAERTGGSVSTLTIQRTQQEDSAVYLCASSLGPRQGAIYQPQHFGDGTRLSIL.

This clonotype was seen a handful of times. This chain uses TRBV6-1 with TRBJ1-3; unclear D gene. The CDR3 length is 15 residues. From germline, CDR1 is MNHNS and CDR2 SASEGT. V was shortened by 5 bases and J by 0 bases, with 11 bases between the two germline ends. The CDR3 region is CASSPDRYSGNTIYF. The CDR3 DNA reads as TGTGCCAGCAGTCCCGACCGATACTCTGGAAACACCATATATTTT.

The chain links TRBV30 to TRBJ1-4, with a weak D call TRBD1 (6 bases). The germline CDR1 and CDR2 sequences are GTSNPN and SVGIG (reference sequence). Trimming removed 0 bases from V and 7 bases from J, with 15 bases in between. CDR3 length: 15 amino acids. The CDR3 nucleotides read TGTGCCTGGAGTGTACACAGGGATCGCTCTGAAAAACTGTTTTTT. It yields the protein CAWSVHRDRSEKLFF.

The CDR3 sequence: CASSAGASGGYQETQYF. As DNA, the CDR3 is TGTGCCAGCAGCGCGGGGGCTAGCGGGGGCTATCAAGAGACCCAGTACTTC. The rearrangement joins TRBV9 to TRBJ2-5; 10 positions match TRBD2. The CDR3 sequence is 17 residues long. From germline, CDR1 is SGDLS and CDR2 YYNGEE. V shed 3 bases, J shed 2 bases, and the junction held 10 bases outside the gene matches.

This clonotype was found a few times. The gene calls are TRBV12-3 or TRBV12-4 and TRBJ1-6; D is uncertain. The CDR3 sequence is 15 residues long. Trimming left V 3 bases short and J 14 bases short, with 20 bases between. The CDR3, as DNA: TGTGCCAGCAGTTTCGGCAGGCGCTCTCTTATGTCCCTCCACTTT. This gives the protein CASSFGRRSLMSLHF.

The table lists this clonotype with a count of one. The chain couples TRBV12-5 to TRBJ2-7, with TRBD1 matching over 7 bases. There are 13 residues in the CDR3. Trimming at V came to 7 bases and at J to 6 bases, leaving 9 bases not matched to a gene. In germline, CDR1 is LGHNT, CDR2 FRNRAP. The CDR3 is CASAQGVSIEQYF. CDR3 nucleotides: TGTGCTAGTGCCCAGGGGGTATCCATCGAGCAGTACTTC. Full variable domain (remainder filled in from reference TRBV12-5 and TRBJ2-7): DARVTQTPRHKVTEMGQEVTMRCQPILGHNTVFWYRQTMMQGLELLAYFRNRAPLDDSGMPKDRFSAEMPDATLATLKIQPSEPRDSAVYFCASAQGVSIEQYFGPGTRLTVT.